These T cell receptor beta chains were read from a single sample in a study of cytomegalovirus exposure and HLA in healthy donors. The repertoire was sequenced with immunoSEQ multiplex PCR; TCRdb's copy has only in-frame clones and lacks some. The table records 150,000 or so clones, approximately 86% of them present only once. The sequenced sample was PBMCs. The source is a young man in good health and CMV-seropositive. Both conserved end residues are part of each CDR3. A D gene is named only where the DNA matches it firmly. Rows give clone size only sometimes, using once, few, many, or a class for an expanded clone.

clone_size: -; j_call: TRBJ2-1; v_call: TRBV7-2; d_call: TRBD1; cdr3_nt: TGTGCCAGCAGCTTGACAGGGGGCGCAGGATACAATGAGCAGTTCTTC; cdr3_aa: CASSLTGGAGYNEQFF
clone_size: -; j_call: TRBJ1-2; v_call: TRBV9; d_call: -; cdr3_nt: TGTGCCAGCAGCGTAGGTGTTCGCGCGGCACGGGCGGGAGACTATGGCTACACCTTC; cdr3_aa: CASSVGVRAARAGDYGYTF
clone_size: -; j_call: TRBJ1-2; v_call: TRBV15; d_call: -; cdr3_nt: TGTGCCACCAGCAGAGATCGGGTTAACTATGGCTACACCTTC; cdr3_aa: CATSRDRVNYGYTF
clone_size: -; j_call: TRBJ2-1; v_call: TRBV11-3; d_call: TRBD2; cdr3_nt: TGTGCCAGCAGCTTAAGAGCGGGGGGATACAATGAGCAGTTCTTC; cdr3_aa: CASSLRAGGYNEQFF
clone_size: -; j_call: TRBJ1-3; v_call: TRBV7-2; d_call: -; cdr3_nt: TGTGCCAGCAGCTCCCAGGGGTCGATAGGAAACACCATATATTTT; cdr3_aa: CASSSQGSIGNTIYF
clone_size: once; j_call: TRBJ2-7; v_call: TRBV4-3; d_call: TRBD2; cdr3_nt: TGCGCCAGCAGCCAAGATCTACTAGCGGGATCCTACGAGCAGTACTTC; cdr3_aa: CASSQDLLAGSYEQYF
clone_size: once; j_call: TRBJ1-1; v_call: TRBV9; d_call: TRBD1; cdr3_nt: TGTGCCAGCAGCGCCGGGACAGTTATGAACACTGAAGCTTTCTTT; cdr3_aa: CASSAGTVMNTEAFF
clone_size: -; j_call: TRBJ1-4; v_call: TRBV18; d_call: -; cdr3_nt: TGTGCCAGCTCACGAAATCGGGAGGAAAAACTGTTTTTT; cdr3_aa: CASSRNREEKLFF
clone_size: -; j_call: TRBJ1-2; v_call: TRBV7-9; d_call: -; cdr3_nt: TGTGCCAGCAGCTTAGTTGCCCGTGGAGGGGACTATGGCTACACCTTC; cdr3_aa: CASSLVARGGDYGYTF
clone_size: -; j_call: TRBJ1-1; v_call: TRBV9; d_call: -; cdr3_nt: TGTGCCAGCAGCGTAGGCGGGGGAACTGGGGCTTTCTTT; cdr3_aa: CASSVGGGTGAFF
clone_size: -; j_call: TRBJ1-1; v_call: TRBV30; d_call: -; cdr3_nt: TGTGCCTGGAACCCCGGGGGGGACACTGAAGCTTTCTTT; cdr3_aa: CAWNPGGDTEAFF
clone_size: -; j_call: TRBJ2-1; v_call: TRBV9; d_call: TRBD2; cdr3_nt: TGTGCCAGCAGCGTAGGCGGGAGGGGCTCCTACAATGAGCAGTTCTTC; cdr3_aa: CASSVGGRGSYNEQFF
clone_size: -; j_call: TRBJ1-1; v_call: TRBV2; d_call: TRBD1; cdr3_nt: TGTGCCAGCAGTGACGGACAGGGGAACACTGAAGCTTTCTTT; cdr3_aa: CASSDGQGNTEAFF
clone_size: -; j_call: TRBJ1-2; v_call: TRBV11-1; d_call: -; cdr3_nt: TGTGCCAGCAGCACTAGACAGGTTAACTATGGCTACACCTTC; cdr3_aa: CASSTRQVNYGYTF
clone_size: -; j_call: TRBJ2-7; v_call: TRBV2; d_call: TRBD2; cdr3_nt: TGTGCCAGCAGTAATGAGACTAGCGGCGCATCCTACGAGCAGTACTTC; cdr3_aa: CASSNETSGASYEQYF
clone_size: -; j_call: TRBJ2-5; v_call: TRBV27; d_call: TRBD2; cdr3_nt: TGTGCCAGCAGTTTATACGGGGGGGAGACCCAGTACTTC; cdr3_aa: CASSLYGGETQYF
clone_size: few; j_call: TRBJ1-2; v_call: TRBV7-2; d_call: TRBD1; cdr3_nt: TGTGCCAGCAGCCCCCGTCAGGGACAGTTAGGCAACTATGGCTACACCTTC; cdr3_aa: CASSPRQGQLGNYGYTF
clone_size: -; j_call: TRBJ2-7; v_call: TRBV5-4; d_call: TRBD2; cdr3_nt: TGTGCCAGCAGCTTTCTCGGACTAGCGGGTTTACCTTACGAGCAGTACTTC; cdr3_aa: CASSFLGLAGLPYEQYF
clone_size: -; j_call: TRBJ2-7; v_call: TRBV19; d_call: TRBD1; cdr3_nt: TGTGCCAGTACCCTCCCCCCGGGACAGGGAGTGGGCGAGCAGTACTTC; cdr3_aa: CASTLPPGQGVGEQYF
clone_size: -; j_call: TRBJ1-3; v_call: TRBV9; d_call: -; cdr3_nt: TGTGCCAGCAGCGTCTCTCCGGTCTTCTCTGGAAACACCATATATTTT; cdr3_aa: CASSVSPVFSGNTIYF
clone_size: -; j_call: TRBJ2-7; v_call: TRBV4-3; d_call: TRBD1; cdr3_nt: TGCGCCAGCAGCATGACGGCGACAGGGGGGCAATACGAGCAGTACTTC; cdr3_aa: CASSMTATGGQYEQYF
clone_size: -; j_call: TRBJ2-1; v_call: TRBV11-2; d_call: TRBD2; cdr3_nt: TGTGCCAGCAGCTTAGACCGACTAGCGGGATATAATGAGCAGTTCTTC; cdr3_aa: CASSLDRLAGYNEQFF
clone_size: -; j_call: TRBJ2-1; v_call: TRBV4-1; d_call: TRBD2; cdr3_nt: TGCGCCAGCAGCCATGCGGGACTAGCAAATGAGCAGTTCTTC; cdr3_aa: CASSHAGLANEQFF
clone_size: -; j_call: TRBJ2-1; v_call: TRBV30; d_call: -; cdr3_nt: TGTGCCTGGGGGGGAGAGGGACTCAACAATGAGCAGTTCTTC; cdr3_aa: CAWGGEGLNNEQFF
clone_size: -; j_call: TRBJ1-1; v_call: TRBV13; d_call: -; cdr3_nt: TGTGCCAGCAGCTTAATCGGGGGAGACACTGAAGCTTTCTTT; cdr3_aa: CASSLIGGDTEAFF
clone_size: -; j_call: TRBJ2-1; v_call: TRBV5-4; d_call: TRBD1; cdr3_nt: TGTGCCAGCAGCTTGGCCAGGGGGCCCTACAATGAGCAGTTCTTC; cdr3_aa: CASSLARGPYNEQFF
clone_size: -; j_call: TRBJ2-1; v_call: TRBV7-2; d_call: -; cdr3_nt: TGTGCCAGCAGCGTCCTCTCTAGTTTGAATGAGCAGTTCTTC; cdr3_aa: CASSVLSSLNEQFF
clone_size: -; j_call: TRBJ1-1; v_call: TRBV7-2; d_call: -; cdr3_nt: TGTGCCAGCAGCTTAATCCCCGGACAGATCCTGAACACTGAAACTTTCTTT; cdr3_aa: CASSLIPGQILNTETFF
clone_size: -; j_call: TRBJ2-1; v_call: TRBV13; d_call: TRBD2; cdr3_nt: TGTGCCAGCAGCTTCGTGGCGGGGGGGCCTCACAATGAGCAGTTCTTC; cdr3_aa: CASSFVAGGPHNEQFF
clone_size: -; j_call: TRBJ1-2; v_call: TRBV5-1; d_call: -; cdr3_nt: TGCGCCAGCAGCTTAAAGGGGACTAACTATGGCTACACCTTC; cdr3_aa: CASSLKGTNYGYTF
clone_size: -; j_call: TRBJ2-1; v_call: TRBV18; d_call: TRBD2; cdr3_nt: TGTGCCAGCTCAGCAGCGGGAGGGCAAAGCGGCGAGCAGTTCTTC; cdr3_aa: CASSAAGGQSGEQFF
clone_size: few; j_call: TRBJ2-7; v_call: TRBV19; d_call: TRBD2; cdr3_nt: TGTGCCAGTAGTATACTAGCGGGAGGACCCGAGCAGTACTTC; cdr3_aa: CASSILAGGPEQYF
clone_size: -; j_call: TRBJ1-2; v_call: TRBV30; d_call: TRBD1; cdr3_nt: TGTGCCTGGGGACAGGGGGCGCGTGGCTACACCTTC; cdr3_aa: CAWGQGARGYTF
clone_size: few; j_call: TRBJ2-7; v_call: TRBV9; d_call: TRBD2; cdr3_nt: TGTGCCAGCAGCGTGGGTAGCGGGAGGACCTACGAGCAGTACTTC; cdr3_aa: CASSVGSGRTYEQYF
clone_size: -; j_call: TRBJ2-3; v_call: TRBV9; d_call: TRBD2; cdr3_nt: TGTGCCAGCAGCGGGGCTAGCGGGATGGGGACGCAGTATTTT; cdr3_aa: CASSGASGMGTQYF
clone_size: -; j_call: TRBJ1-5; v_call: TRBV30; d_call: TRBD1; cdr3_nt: TGTGCCTGGAGTGCGGCAGGGGGACAGCCCCAGCATTTT; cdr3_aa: CAWSAAGGQPQHF
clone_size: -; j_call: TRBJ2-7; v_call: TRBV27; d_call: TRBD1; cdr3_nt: TGTGCCAGCAGTGGACAGGGGAGCTCCTACGAGCAGTACTTC; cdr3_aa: CASSGQGSSYEQYF
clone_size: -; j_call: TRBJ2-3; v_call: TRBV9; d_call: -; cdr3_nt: TGTGCCAGCAGCACAGGGAAGGGAGATACGCAGTATTTT; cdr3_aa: CASSTGKGDTQYF
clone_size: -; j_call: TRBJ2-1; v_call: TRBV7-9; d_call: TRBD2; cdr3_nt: TGTGCCAGCAGCTTAGCTGGCCTAGCGGGAGACAATGAGCAGTTCTTC; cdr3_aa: CASSLAGLAGDNEQFF
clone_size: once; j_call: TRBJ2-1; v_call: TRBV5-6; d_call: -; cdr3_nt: TGTGCCAGCAGCTTGAGGGGGGGCTCCTACAATGAGCAGTTCTTC; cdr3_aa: CASSLRGGSYNEQFF